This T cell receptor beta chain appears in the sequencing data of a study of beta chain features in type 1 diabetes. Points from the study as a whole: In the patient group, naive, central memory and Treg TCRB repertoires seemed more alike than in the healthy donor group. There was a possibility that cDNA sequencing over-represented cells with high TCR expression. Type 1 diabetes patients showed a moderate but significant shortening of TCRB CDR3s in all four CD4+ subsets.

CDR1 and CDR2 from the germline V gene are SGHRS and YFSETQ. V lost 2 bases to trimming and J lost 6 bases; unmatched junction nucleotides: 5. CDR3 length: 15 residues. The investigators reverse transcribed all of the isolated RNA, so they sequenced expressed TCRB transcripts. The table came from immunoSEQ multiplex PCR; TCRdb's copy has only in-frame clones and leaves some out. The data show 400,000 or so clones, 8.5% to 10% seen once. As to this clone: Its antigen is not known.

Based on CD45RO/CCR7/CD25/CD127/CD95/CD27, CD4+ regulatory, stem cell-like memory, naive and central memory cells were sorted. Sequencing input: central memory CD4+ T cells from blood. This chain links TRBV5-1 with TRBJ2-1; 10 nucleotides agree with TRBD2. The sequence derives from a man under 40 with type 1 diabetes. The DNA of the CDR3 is TGCGCCAGCAGCTTTACTAGCGGGAACCTCAATGAGCAGTTCTTC. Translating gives CASSFTSGNLNEQFF.